A single sample is the source of the 29 T cell receptor beta chains below, sequenced in a study of T cell changes during pregnancy in multiple sclerosis. The method was immunoSEQ multiplex PCR; TCRdb's version includes in-frame clones alone and lacks a portion of them. This sample carries tens of thousands of clones, under 95% of them seen once, and the ten largest clones take under 0.95%. Sequences were derived from peripheral blood, sampled before pregnancy. The receptors here all came from a female donor with multiple sclerosis, enrolled in a pregnancy study.

This clone has more than one count but fewer than ten. The V call is TRBV29-1, the J call TRBJ2-1, with D possibly matching TRBD2 (5 bases). The CDR3 is 11 amino acids. V was pared by 4 bases and J by 12 bases, with 13 bases between. Germline lookup yields CDR1 SQVTM and CDR2 ANQGSEA. The CDR3 loop is CSVVRPGGQFF. The CDR3 DNA follows: TGCAGCGTTGTCCGGCCCGGAGGGCAGTTCTTC.

The chain carries TRBV5-5 and TRBJ2-7; tentative D call: TRBD2 (6 bases). This CDR3 has 15 residues. The germline V gene encodes CDR1 SGHKS and CDR2 YYEKEE (reference sequence). Trimming shortened V by 0 bases and J by 1 base, and 11 bases separated the two germline ends. Here the CDR3 reads CASSLEGGASYEQYF. The CDR3 nucleotides read TGTGCCAGCAGCTTGGAGGGAGGTGCGTCCTACGAGCAGTACTTC.

Only one count was recorded for this clone. This chain links TRBV28 with TRBJ1-5, with 7 positions matching TRBD1. Trimming removed 4 bases from V and 5 bases from J; junction bases left unmatched: 11. The CDR3 is made up of 16 amino acids. Germline CDR1 reads MDHEN; CDR2 reads SYDVKM. CDR3 nucleotides: TGTGCCAGCAGTTCGCCTGGGACAGCTTTGGATCAGCCCCAGCATTTT. Protein product: CASSSPGTALDQPQHF.

V gene TRBV2 combines with J gene TRBJ1-5; D uncertain. Looked up from germline, CDR1 is SNHLY and CDR2 is FYNNEI. The germline V and J ends were trimmed by 7 bases and 5 bases, with 12 bases remaining between them. CDR3 length equals 13 residues. The CDR3 sequence is CASNTQRDQPQHF. DNA for the CDR3: TGTGCCAGCAATACGCAGCGGGATCAGCCCCAGCATTTT. Drawing the rest from reference TRBV2 and TRBJ1-5, the complete variable domain is EPEVTQTPSHQVTQMGQEVILRCVPISNHLYFYWYRQILGQKVEFLVSFYNNEISEKSEIFDDQFSVERPDGSNFTLKIRSTKLEDSAMYFCASNTQRDQPQHFGDGTRLSIL.

This clone was picked up one time. The V call is TRBV4-2, the J call TRBJ2-1; TRBD2 matches 11 bases. Germline trimming cut 4 bases from V and 6 bases from J; bases unmatched to any gene: 20. The CDR3 runs 20 residues. Per germline, CDR1 LGHNA and CDR2 YNFKEQ. The CDR3 sequence is CASSPFGTGASGRHSNEQFF. DNA of the CDR3: TGTGCCAGCAGCCCCTTCGGGACAGGAGCTAGCGGGAGGCACTCCAATGAGCAGTTCTTC.

The chain has TRBV6-1 and TRBJ1-2, with 7 bases lining up with TRBD1. CDR1 MNHNS and CDR2 SASEGT come from the germline V gene. The CDR3 is made up of 16 amino acids. V trimming: 2 bases; J trimming: 5 bases; junction bases outside the gene matches: 11. The CDR3 region has the DNA TGTGCCAGCAGTGAACCCTATTGGACAGGCGAATATGGCTACACCTTC. It yields the protein CASSEPYWTGEYGYTF.

The rearrangement links TRBV30 to TRBJ2-1; D perhaps matches TRBD2 (5 bases). The CDR3 loop spans 16 amino acids. The V and J ends lost 4 bases and 0 bases respectively, with 16 bases between them. In germline, CDR1 is GTSNPN, CDR2 SVGIG (reference sequence). The DNA of the CDR3 is TGTGCCTGGACGTATCCTCGGAGGCCCTCCTACAATGAGCAGTTCTTC. Amino acid sequence: CAWTYPRRPSYNEQFF.

The chain has TRBV9 and TRBJ1-6, with 9 bases matching TRBD1. Germline loops: CDR1 SGDLS, CDR2 YYNGEE. CDR3 length: 14 amino acids. V was pared by 7 bases and J by 6 bases, with 5 bases of the junction left unmatched. CDR3 residues: CASRGQGPNSPLHF. The CDR3 DNA follows: TGTGCCAGCCGGGGACAGGGACCTAATTCACCCCTCCACTTT.

The chain has TRBV6-1 and TRBJ2-7, with TRBD1 as a possible D gene (7 bases). Germline V gene sequence: CDR1 MNHNS, CDR2 SASEGT. The CDR3 spans 17 residues. Deletions cut 1 base from V and 0 bases from J, with 16 bases between. CDR3 amino acids: CASSEGRGRDPSYEQYF. The CDR3 DNA reads TGTGCCAGCAGTGAAGGGAGGGGGCGCGACCCCTCCTACGAGCAGTACTTC.

The chain is built from TRBV5-5 and TRBJ1-5; possibly TRBD1 for D (6 bases). The CDR3 loop spans 15 amino acids. Trimming cost V 4 bases and J 3 bases, with 14 bases left between them. Germline V gene sequence: CDR1 SGHKS, CDR2 YYEKEE (reference sequence). In nucleotides, the CDR3 is TGTGCCAGCAGCCATACAGGGAATTTCAATCAGCCCCAGCATTTT. Encoded protein: CASSHTGNFNQPQHF.

The J gene is TRBJ2-7, the V gene TRBV28; D gene ambiguous. The V and J ends lost 5 bases and 2 bases respectively, with 16 bases between them. This CDR3 comprises 15 residues. The germline gives CDR1 MDHEN, CDR2 SYDVKM. CDR3 in amino acids: CASSQNSQSPYEQYF. The CDR3, as DNA: TGTGCCAGCAGTCAAAATAGCCAGAGCCCCTACGAGCAGTACTTC.

This chain joins TRBV5-1 and TRBJ2-7; 13 bases map to TRBD2. The CDR3 runs to 17 residues. The germline V gene encodes CDR1 SGHRS and CDR2 YFSETQ. The junction had 11 bases not matched to a gene; V was cut back by 3 bases and J by 5 bases. The CDR3 sequence is CASSWRLAGGLGDEQYF. The CDR3 nucleotides are TGCGCCAGCAGCTGGAGACTAGCGGGAGGTCTTGGCGACGAGCAGTACTTC.

The chain joins TRBV9 to TRBJ1-1; 7 bases match TRBD1. The V gene's germline CDR1 is SGDLS and CDR2 YYNGEE. J gave up 0 bases and V 4 bases, and 6 bases lay outside the gene matches. The CDR3 is made up of 15 amino acids. This CDR3 reads CASSSGGYMNTEAFF. CDR3 coding DNA: TGTGCCAGCAGCTCAGGGGGATACATGAACACTGAAGCTTTCTTT.

The chain has TRBV6-6 and TRBJ2-2; 7 nucleotides line up with TRBD2. The V segment lost 6 bases and the J segment 6 bases; nucleotides outside the gene matches: 13. Germline V gene data show CDR1 as MNHNY and CDR2 as SVGAGI (reference sequence). The CDR3 is 16 residues long. The DNA for the CDR3 is TGTGCCAGCAGCACACCGCTGGGGGAGGGGCCCGGGGAGCTGTTTTTT. Translation: CASSTPLGEGPGELFF.

This clone appeared a single time. The chain combines TRBV30 with TRBJ2-7; D possibly corresponds to TRBD2 (7 bases). Trimming stripped 3 bases from V and 7 bases from J, with 13 bases between. The CDR3 is made up of 12 amino acids. CDR1 is GTSNPN and CDR2 is SVGIG in the germline V gene (reference sequence). For the CDR3, the DNA is TGTGCCTGGAGCCAAGGGGGGGGTGAGCAGTACTTC. This translates into CAWSQGGGEQYF. The full variable domain, rest sourced from reference TRBV30 and TRBJ2-7, is SQTIHQWPATLVQPVGSPLSLECTVEGTSNPNLYWYRQAAGRGLQLLFYSVGIGQISSEVPQNLSASRPQDRQFILSSKKLLLSDSGFYLCAWSQGGGEQYFGPGTRLTVT.

The CDR3 DNA follows: TGCGCCAGCAGCTTGGGCAGGGGAGGGGCTGAAGCTTTCTTT. Translating gives CASSLGRGGAEAFF. This sequence joins TRBV5-1 and TRBJ1-1, with a possible D match to TRBD1 (6 bases). CDR1 and CDR2 from the germline V gene are SGHRS and YFSETQ. Trimming took off 0 bases at V and 6 bases at J, with 12 bases between the two ends. The length of the CDR3 is 14 residues.

CDR3 DNA: TGTGCCAGCAGAGCACAGGGCACCACCTACGAGCAGTACTTC. Its translation is CASRAQGTTYEQYF. This chain uses TRBV2 with TRBJ2-7; perhaps TRBD1 as D (6 bases). Trimming cost V 6 bases and J 2 bases, with 14 bases left between them. Germline V CDR1 and CDR2: SNHLY, FYNNEI. The CDR3 is made up of 14 amino acids.

This chain's CDR3 is CASSSTGGNTEAFF. As DNA, the CDR3 is TGCGCCAGCAGCTCCACAGGGGGGAACACTGAAGCTTTCTTT. V is TRBV5-1 and J is TRBJ1-1; 8 positions match TRBD1. Per germline, CDR1 SGHRS and CDR2 YFSETQ. The CDR3 runs 14 residues. The junction had 2 bases not matched to a gene; V was cut back by 3 bases and J by 1 base.

V gene TRBV28 combines with J gene TRBJ2-7; D might be TRBD1 (6 bases). Trimming removed 7 bases from V and 5 bases from J, with 12 bases in between. Germline loops: CDR1 MDHEN, CDR2 SYDVKM. The CDR3 has 12 residues. The CDR3 sequence is CASTGTFDEQYF. CDR3 coding DNA: TGTGCCAGCACCGGGACATTCGACGAGCAGTACTTC.

This clone appeared a single time. The chain couples TRBV6-4 to TRBJ2-7; no reliable D call. V was pared by 0 bases and J by 3 bases, with 15 bases between. Germline assignment: CDR1 MRHNA and CDR2 SNTAGT. The length of the CDR3 is 16 residues. CDR3 sequence reads: CASSDSEGEISYEQYF. CDR3 bases: TGTGCCAGCAGTGACTCTGAAGGAGAGATTAGCTACGAGCAGTACTTC.

The CDR3, as DNA: TGCGCCAGCAGTGAGGGGACAGGGCTCTCTCAGCCCCAGCATTTT. Its protein is CASSEGTGLSQPQHF. The chain has TRBV10-2 and TRBJ1-5; 9 nucleotides agree with TRBD1. The ends lost 2 bases at V and 6 bases at J; junction bases unmatched: 5. This CDR3 contains 15 residues. CDR1 is WSHSY and CDR2 is SAAADI in the germline V gene.

The chain carries TRBV5-6 and TRBJ1-2, with 8 nucleotides matching TRBD1. Trimming at V came to 3 bases and at J to 8 bases, leaving 3 bases not matched to a gene. This CDR3 has 12 residues. Germline lookup yields CDR1 SGHDT and CDR2 YYEEEE. The DNA for the CDR3 is TGTGCCAGCAGCTGGACAGGGCAGGGCTACACCTTC. Translating gives CASSWTGQGYTF.

This chain joins TRBV7-8 and TRBJ2-5; 14 nucleotides line up with TRBD2. CDR3 size: 16 residues. V shed 5 bases, J shed 5 bases, and the junction held 7 bases outside the gene matches. Germline assignment: CDR1 SGHVS and CDR2 FQNEAQ. The CDR3 nucleotides read TGTGCCAGCAGCGAGACTAGCGGGGGGGCGCGTGAGACCCAGTACTTC. Its protein product is CASSETSGGARETQYF. Filled out from reference TRBV7-8 and TRBJ2-5, the complete variable domain reads GAGVSQSPRYKVAKRGQDVALRCDPISGHVSLFWYQQALGQGPEFLTYFQNEAQLDKSGLPSDRFFAERPEGSVSTLKIQRTQQEDSAVYLCASSETSGGARETQYFGPGTRLLVL.

V and J are TRBV7-3 and TRBJ2-1; 14 bases map to TRBD2. V gave up 5 bases and J gave up 2 bases; unmatched junction bases: 8. Germline CDR1 SGHTA, CDR2 FQGTGA. CDR3 size: 18 residues. CDR3 residues: CASSLGLAGGSAYNEQFF. The CDR3 DNA follows: TGTGCCAGCAGCCTAGGACTAGCGGGGGGTAGCGCCTACAATGAGCAGTTCTTC. Variable domain in full (rest from reference TRBV7-3 and TRBJ2-1): GAGVSQTPSNKVTEKGKYVELRCDPISGHTALYWYRQSLGQGPEFLIYFQGTGAADDSGLPNDRFFAVRPEGSVSTLKIQRTERGDSAVYLCASSLGLAGGSAYNEQFFGPGTRLTVL.

This chain uses TRBV5-4 with TRBJ2-1; 8 bases map to TRBD1. The junction had 7 bases not matched to a gene; V was cut back by 3 bases and J by 5 bases. CDR1 is SGHNT, CDR2 YYREEE, per germline (reference sequence). This CDR3 has 15 amino acids. In DNA form, the CDR3 reads TGTGCCAGCAGCTACCGACAGGGGACCGACAATGAGCAGTTCTTC. This translates into CASSYRQGTDNEQFF.

CDR3: CATSRVTGLSNQPQHF. CDR3 in DNA: TGTGCCACCAGCAGAGTCACAGGGCTAAGCAATCAGCCCCAGCATTTT. This sequence joins TRBV15 and TRBJ1-5, with TRBD1 as a possible D gene (6 bases). Germline lookup yields CDR1 LNHNV and CDR2 YYDKDF (reference sequence). This CDR3 spans 16 amino acids. Trimming pared 1 base from V and 1 base from J, leaving 11 bases between.

The rearrangement joins TRBV7-8 to TRBJ2-7, with unresolved D. V dropped 5 bases and J dropped 6 bases, with 11 bases sitting between them. The CDR3 extends over 12 amino acids. The germline V gene has CDR1 SGHVS and CDR2 FQNEAQ. CDR3 sequence reads: CASSPQVAEQYF. Written as DNA, the CDR3 is TGTGCCAGCAGCCCTCAGGTGGCCGAGCAGTACTTC.

The chain has TRBV6-4 and TRBJ1-2; 8 positions match TRBD1. This CDR3 region has 14 residues. The J segment lost 8 bases and the V segment lost 1 base, leaving 6 bases of the junction unmatched. CDR1 is MRHNA, CDR2 SNTAGT, per germline. This chain's CDR3 is CASSDYGQGYGYTF. The CDR3, as DNA: TGTGCCAGCAGTGACTATGGACAGGGTTACGGCTACACCTTC.

The chain couples TRBV2 to TRBJ2-5, with D perhaps TRBD2 (5 bases). The CDR3 sequence is 11 residues long. Germline loops: CDR1 SNHLY, CDR2 FYNNEI. Deletions cut 8 bases from V and 8 bases from J, with 12 bases between. The CDR3 is CASGESGTQYF. In nucleotides, the CDR3 is TGTGCCAGCGGGGAGTCGGGAACCCAGTACTTC.